This entry lists 8 T cell receptor beta chains sequenced from one sample in a study of OX40 agonist ivuxolimab in advanced cancers. Clones were sequenced by immunoSEQ multiplex PCR, and TCRdb holds only the in-frame ones, with some missing. The sample contains some 98,000 clones, 90% to 95% of which appear only once. This sample comprised CD4+ or CD8+ T cells sorted from blood, obtained in a trial of the OX40 agonist ivuxolimab. The receptors stem from an adult with an advanced solid tumor such as melanoma, head and neck, liver or kidney cancer.

This chain joins TRBV28 and TRBJ1-5, with D maybe TRBD1 (6 bases). The V end lost 6 bases, the J end lost 10 bases, and 13 bases lay between the germline ends. Germline V lookup: CDR1 MDHEN, CDR2 SYDVKM. This CDR3 contains 12 residues. The chain's CDR3 is CASSTQGKPQHF. The CDR3 bases are TGTGCCAGCAGCACCCAGGGGAAACCCCAGCATTTT.

This clone was observed once. The chain combines TRBV19 with TRBJ1-4; D is uncertain. CDR3 size: 13 residues. Between the trimmed V and J ends, which lost 6 bases and 8 bases, there was a span of 13 bases. Germline V lookup: CDR1 LNHDA, CDR2 SQIVND (reference sequence). CDR3 residues: CASSRAQQEKLFF. CDR3 in DNA: TGTGCCAGTAGCCGGGCCCAACAGGAAAAACTGTTTTTT.

This clone was seen a single time. This chain connects TRBV6-1 to TRBJ2-4; D gene ambiguous. This CDR3 has 14 residues. The germline V and J ends were trimmed by 6 bases and 4 bases, with 13 bases remaining between them. CDR1 is MNHNS and CDR2 is SASEGT in the germline V gene. DNA for the CDR3: TGTGCCAGCAGCGAACACCTAGGGAAAAACATTCAGTACTTC. Its translation: CASSEHLGKNIQYF.

CDR3 sequence (DNA): TGTGCCAGCCTAGTTTTGGGGGGGGCCTCCTACGAGCAGTACTTC. Translated: CASLVLGGASYEQYF. The rearrangement joins TRBV28 to TRBJ2-7; the D gene is possibly TRBD2 (7 bases). CDR1 and CDR2 (germline): MDHEN, SYDVKM. Between the trimmed V and J ends, which lost 8 bases and 0 bases, there was a span of 17 bases. The CDR3 has 15 amino acids.

This clone was counted a single time. This chain uses TRBV5-5 with TRBJ1-3, with D possibly matching TRBD1 (5 bases). With 2 bases removed from V and 8 bases from J, the gap between germline ends came to 11 bases. CDR1 is SGHKS and CDR2 is YYEKEE in the germline V gene (reference sequence). The CDR3 is 13 amino acids. In DNA form, the CDR3 reads TGTGCCAGCAGCTTCTCCGGGGGGGACACCATATATTTT. Its translation: CASSFSGGDTIYF.

This clone was observed once. This chain connects TRBV5-1 to TRBJ2-1; a possible D gene is TRBD2 (6 bases). CDR3 length: 14 residues. Trimming removed 4 bases at V and 3 bases at J, with 11 bases between. The V gene's germline CDR1 is SGHRS and CDR2 YFSETQ. This CDR3 reads CASSRDLIYNEQFF. The CDR3 region has the DNA TGCGCCAGCAGCAGGGACTTGATCTACAATGAGCAGTTCTTC.

The chain uses TRBV2 and TRBJ1-5; D is uncertain. This CDR3 is 14 amino acids long. V lost 2 bases to trimming and J lost 4 bases, with 9 bases between them. Per the germline V gene, CDR1 is SNHLY and CDR2 is FYNNEI. CDR3 region: CASSERTSNQPQHF. The CDR3 DNA is TGTGCCAGCAGTGAACGGACTTCTAATCAGCCCCAGCATTTT.

The chain employs TRBV7-8 and TRBJ2-7; D not resolved. V shed 6 bases and J shed 2 bases, with 14 bases lying between them. CDR3 length: 14 residues. CDR1 and CDR2 (germline): SGHVS, FQNEAQ. The CDR3 coding sequence is TGTGCCAGCAGTAATGGCAGGTCCACCTACGAGCAGTACGTC. It translates to CASSNGRSTYEQYV.